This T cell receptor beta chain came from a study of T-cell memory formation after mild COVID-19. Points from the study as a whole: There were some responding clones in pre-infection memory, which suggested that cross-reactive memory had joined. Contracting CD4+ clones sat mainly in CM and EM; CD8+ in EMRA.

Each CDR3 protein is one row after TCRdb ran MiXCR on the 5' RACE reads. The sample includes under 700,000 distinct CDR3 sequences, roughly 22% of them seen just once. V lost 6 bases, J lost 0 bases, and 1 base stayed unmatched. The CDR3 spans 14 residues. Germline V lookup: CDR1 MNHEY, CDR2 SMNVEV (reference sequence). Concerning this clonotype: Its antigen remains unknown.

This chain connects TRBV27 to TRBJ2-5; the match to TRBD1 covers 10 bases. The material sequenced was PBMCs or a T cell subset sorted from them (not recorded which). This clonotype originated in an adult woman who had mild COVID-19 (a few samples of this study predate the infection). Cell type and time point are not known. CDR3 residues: CASSDRGHQETQYF. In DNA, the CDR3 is TGTGCCAGCAGCGACAGGGGGCACCAAGAGACCCAGTACTTC.